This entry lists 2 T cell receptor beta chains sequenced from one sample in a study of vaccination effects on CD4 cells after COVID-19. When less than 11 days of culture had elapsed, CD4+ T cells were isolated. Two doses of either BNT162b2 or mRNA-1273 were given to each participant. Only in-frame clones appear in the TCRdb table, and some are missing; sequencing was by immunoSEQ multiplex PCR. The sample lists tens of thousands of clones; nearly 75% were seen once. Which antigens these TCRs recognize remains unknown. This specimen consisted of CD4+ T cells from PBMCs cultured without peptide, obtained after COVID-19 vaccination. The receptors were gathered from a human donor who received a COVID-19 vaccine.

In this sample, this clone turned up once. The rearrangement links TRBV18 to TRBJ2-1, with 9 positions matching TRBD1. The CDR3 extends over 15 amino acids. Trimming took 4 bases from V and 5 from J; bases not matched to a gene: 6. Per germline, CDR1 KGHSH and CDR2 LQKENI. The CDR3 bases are TGTGCCAGCTCACTCGGACAGGGGAAAAACAATGAGCAGTTCTTC. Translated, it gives CASSLGQGKNNEQFF.

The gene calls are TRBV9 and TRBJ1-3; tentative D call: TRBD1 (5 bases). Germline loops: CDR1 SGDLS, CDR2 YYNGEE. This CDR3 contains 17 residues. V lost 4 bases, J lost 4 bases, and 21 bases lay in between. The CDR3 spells CASSPPSARVAGNTIYF. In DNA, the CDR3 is TGTGCCAGCAGCCCGCCCTCGGCCAGGGTGGCCGGAAACACCATATATTTT.